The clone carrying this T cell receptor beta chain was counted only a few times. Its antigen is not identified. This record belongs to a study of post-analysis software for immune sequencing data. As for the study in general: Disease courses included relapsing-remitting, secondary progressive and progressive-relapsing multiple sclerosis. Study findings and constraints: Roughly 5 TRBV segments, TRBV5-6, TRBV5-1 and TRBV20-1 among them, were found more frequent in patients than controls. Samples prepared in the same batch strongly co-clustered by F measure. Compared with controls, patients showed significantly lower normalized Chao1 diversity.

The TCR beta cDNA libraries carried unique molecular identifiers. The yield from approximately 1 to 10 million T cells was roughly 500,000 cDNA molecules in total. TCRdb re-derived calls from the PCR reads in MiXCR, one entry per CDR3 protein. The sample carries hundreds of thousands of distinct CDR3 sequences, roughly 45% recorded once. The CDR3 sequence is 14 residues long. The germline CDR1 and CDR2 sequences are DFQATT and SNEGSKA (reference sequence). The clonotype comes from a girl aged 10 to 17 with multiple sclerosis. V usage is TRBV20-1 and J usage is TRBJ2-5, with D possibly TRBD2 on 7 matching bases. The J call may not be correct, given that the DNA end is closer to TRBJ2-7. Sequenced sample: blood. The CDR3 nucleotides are TGCAGTGCTAGGGTTCGGGGGGCGGGGCACGAGCAGTACTTC. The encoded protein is CSARVRGAGHEQYF.